The present T cell receptor (beta chain) was sequenced within a study of cytomegalovirus exposure and HLA in healthy donors. This clone was observed a few times. Trimming cost V 0 bases and J 8 bases, with 8 bases left between them. This CDR3 comprises 13 residues. Looked up from germline, CDR1 is SGHNT and CDR2 is YENEEA. TCRdb's table, derived via immunoSEQ multiplex PCR, lists solely in-frame clones and lacks some. The table shows 120,000 to 150,000 clones, with around 87% occurring only once. The chain joins TRBV11-3 to TRBJ2-1; D uncertain. The sample comprised PBMCs. This TCR derives from a man aged 18 to 29 in good health and CMV-seropositive. DNA of the CDR3: TGTGCCAGCAGCTTAGAGGTAAGAGATGAGCAGTTCTTC. Its protein is CASSLEVRDEQFF.